The rows below give T cell receptor beta chains drawn from one sample of a study of T cells in Graves' hyperthyroidism and ophthalmopathy. TCRdb redid the calling of the multiplex PCR reads with MiXCR, one entry per CDR3 protein. This table has about 500,000 distinct CDR3 sequences, roughly 15% appearing once. Sequencing input: blood. These receptors originate from a woman in her 30s with Graves' ophthalmopathy. Both conserved end residues are part of each CDR3. Fields, in order: CDR3 protein, CDR3 DNA, J gene, V gene, clone size, D gene. A D gene is named only where the DNA matches it firmly. A clone size is listed for some rows: how often the clone was seen (once, few, many), or a class if it is expanded.

CASSRAPGKTEAFF | TGTGCCAGCAGCCGGGCCCCAGGGAAGACTGAAGCTTTCTTT | TRBJ1-1 | TRBV3-1 | many | NA
CASSETGFYEQYF | TGTGCCAGCAGTGAAACAGGCTTTTACGAGCAGTACTTC | TRBJ2-7 | TRBV2 | NA | NA
CASSLAASGWNHEQFF | TGTGCCAGCAGTCTCGCGGCTAGCGGGTGGAACCATGAGCAGTTCTTC | TRBJ2-1 | TRBV6-1 | many | TRBD2
CASSPWSGGQSTGELFF | TGTGCCAGCAGTCCCTGGTCGGGGGGGCAGAGCACCGGGGAGCTGTTTTTT | TRBJ2-2 | TRBV6-2/TRBV6-3 | NA | TRBD2
CASSGAGQNTEAFF | TGTGCCAGCAGTGGAGCTGGACAGAACACTGAAGCTTTCTTT | TRBJ1-1 | TRBV6-1 | NA | NA
CASSLRGPIAEAFF | TGTGCCAGCAGCTTGAGGGGCCCGATCGCTGAAGCTTTCTTT | TRBJ1-1 | TRBV5-6 | few | NA
CASSQSAANTEAFF | TGTGCCAGCAGCCAGTCGGCAGCAAACACTGAAGCTTTCTTT | TRBJ1-1 | TRBV7-2 | many | NA
CASSYSARASEKLFF | TGTGCCAGCAGTTACTCTGCCCGGGCCAGCGAAAAACTGTTTTTT | TRBJ1-4 | TRBV6-6 | few | NA
CASRAGGDTGELFF | TGCGCCAGCAGGGCAGGTGGAGACACCGGGGAGCTGTTTTTT | TRBJ2-2 | TRBV4-3 | NA | NA
CASTVLGLNEQYF | TGTGCCAGCACGGTTCTGGGACTTAACGAGCAGTACTTC | TRBJ2-7 | TRBV6-2/TRBV6-3 | few | NA
CASSEGLAGVRFF | TGTGCCAGCAGCGAAGGACTAGCGGGAGTTCGGTTCTTC | TRBJ2-1 | TRBV11-2 | many | TRBD2
CAISGSGRNTGELFF | TGTGCCATCAGTGGGTCGGGGCGGAACACCGGGGAGCTGTTTTTT | TRBJ2-2 | TRBV10-3 | NA | NA
CSARDPRAPNQPQHF | TGCAGTGCTAGAGATCCCCGAGCACCTAATCAGCCCCAGCATTTT | TRBJ1-5 | TRBV20-1 | many | NA
CASRTNRETQYF | TGCGCCAGCCGAACGAACAGGGAAACGCAGTACTTC | TRBJ2-7 | TRBV5-1 | NA | NA
CASSEKGNTEAFF | TGTGCCAGCAGCGAAAAGGGGAACACTGAAGCTTTCTTT | TRBJ1-1 | TRBV7-9 | many | NA
CASSQSGQGFYEQYF | TGCGCCAGCAGCCAATCCGGGCAGGGATTCTACGAGCAGTACTTC | TRBJ2-7 | TRBV4-3 | once | NA
CASSTRRGGNTDTQYF | TGTGCCAGCAGTACACGCAGGGGGGGTAACACAGATACGCAGTATTTT | TRBJ2-3 | TRBV27 | many | NA
CASSYSRDEQFF | TGTGCCAGCAGTTACTCCCGAGATGAGCAGTTCTTC | TRBJ2-1 | TRBV6-2/TRBV6-3 | many | NA
CASSYSGQGGNGYTF | TGTGCCAGCAGTTACTCTGGACAGGGGGGGAATGGCTACACCTTC | TRBJ1-2 | TRBV6-5 | many | TRBD1
CASSWDRDRTQYF | TGTGCCAGCAGTTGGGACAGGGACAGGACCCAGTACTTC | TRBJ2-5 | TRBV28 | few | TRBD1
CASSVEGGNYYNEQFF | TGTGCCAGCAGCGTAGAGGGAGGGAACTACTACAATGAGCAGTTCTTC | TRBJ2-1 | TRBV9 | many | TRBD2
CSARVFRTTAHEQFF | TGCAGTGCTAGAGTTTTCCGGACTACTGCTCATGAGCAGTTCTTC | TRBJ2-1 | TRBV20-1 | many | NA
CASSTQGTSNQPQHF | TGTGCCAGTAGTACACAGGGCACTAGCAATCAGCCCCAGCATTTT | TRBJ1-5 | TRBV19 | few | NA
CASSLPSTGQVLSGRDTQYF | TGTGCCAGCAGTTTACCCTCGACTGGGCAAGTATTATCCGGAAGGGATACGCAGTATTTT | TRBJ2-3 | TRBV28 | many | NA